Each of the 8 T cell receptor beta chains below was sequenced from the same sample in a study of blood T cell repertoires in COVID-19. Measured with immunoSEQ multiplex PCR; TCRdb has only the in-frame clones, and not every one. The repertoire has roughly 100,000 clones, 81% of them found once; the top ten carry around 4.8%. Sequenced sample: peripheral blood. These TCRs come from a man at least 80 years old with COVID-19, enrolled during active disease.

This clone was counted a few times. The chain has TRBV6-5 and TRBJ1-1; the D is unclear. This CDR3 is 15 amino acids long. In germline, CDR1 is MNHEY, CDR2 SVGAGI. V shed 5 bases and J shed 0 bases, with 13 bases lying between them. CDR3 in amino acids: CASSLSRTMNTEAFF. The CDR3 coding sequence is TGTGCCAGCAGTCTATCCAGGACTATGAACACTGAAGCTTTCTTT.

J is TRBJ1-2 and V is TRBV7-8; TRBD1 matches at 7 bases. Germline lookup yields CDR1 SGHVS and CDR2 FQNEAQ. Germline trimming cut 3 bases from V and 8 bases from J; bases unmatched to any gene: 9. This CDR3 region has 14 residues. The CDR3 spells CASSFAKGAEGYTF. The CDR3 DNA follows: TGTGCCAGCAGCTTCGCGAAGGGGGCGGAGGGCTACACCTTC.

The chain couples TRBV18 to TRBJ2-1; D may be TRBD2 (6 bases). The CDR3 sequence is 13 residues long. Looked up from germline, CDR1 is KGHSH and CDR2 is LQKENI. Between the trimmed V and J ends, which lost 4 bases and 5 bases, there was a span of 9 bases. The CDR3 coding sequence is TGTGCCAGCTCACGGGGACTTAACAATGAGCAGTTCTTC. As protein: CASSRGLNNEQFF. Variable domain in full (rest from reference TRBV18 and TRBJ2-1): NAGVMQNPRHLVRRRGQEARLRCSPMKGHSHVYWYRQLPEEGLKFMVYLQKENIIDESGMPKERFSAEFPKEGPSILRIQQVVRGDSAAYFCASSRGLNNEQFFGPGTRLTVL.

CDR3 region: CATGVGNQPQHF. Here the CDR3 DNA reads TGTGCCACCGGGGTTGGCAATCAGCCCCAGCATTTT. The J gene is TRBJ1-5, the V gene TRBV25-1, with D unclear. This CDR3 region has 12 residues. V was cut by 10 bases and J by 2 bases, with 9 bases left in between. The germline V gene encodes CDR1 MGHDK and CDR2 SYGVNS.

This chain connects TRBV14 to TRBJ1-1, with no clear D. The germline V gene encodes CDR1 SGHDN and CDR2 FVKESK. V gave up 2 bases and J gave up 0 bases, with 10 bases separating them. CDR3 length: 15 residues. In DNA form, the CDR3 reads TGTGCCAGCAGCCAACGGACGGGGATGAACACTGAAGCTTTCTTT. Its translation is CASSQRTGMNTEAFF.

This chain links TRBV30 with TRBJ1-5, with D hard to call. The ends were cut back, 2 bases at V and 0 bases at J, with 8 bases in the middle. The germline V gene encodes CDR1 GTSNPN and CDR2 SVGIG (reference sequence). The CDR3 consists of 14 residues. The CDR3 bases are TGTGCCTGGAGTCCACTGAATAGCAATCAGCCCCAGCATTTT. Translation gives CAWSPLNSNQPQHF.

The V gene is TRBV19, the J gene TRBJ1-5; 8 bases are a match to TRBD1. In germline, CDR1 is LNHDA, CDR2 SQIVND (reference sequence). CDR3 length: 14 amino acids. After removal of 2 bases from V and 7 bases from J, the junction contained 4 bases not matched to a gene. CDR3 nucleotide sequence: TGTGCCAGTAGTATACAGGGGGCGGAACAGCCCCAGCATTTT. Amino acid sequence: CASSIQGAEQPQHF.

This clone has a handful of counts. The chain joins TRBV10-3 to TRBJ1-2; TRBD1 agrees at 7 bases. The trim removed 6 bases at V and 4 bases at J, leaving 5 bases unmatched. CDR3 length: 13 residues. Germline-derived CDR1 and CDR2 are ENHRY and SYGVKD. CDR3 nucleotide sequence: TGTGCCATCAGGGAGACAGGGTCCTATGGCTACACCTTC. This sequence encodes CAIRETGSYGYTF.